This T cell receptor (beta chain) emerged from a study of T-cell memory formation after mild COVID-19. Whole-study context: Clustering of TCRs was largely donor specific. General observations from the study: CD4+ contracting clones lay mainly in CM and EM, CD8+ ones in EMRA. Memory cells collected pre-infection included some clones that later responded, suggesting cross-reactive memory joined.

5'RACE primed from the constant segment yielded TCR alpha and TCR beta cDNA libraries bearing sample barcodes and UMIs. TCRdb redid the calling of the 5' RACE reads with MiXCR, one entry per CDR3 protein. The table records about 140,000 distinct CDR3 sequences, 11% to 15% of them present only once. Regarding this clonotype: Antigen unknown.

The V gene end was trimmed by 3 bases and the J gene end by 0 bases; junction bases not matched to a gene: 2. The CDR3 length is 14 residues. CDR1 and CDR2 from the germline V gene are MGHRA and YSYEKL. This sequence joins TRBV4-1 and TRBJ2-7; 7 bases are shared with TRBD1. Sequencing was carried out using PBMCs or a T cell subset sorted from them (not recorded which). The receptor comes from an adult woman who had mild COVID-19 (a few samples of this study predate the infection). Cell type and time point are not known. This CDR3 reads CASSHGTASYEQYF. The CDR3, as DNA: TGCGCCAGCAGCCACGGGACAGCCTCCTACGAGCAGTACTTC.